Reported below is one T cell receptor beta chain. Its antigen is not known. Assay used: immunoSEQ multiplex PCR; TCRdb lists only in-frame clones, some missing. Of approximately 21,000 clones listed, roughly nine tenths were seen once; the top ten hold roughly 13%. The germline CDR1 and CDR2 sequences are LGHNA and YSLEER. V lost 1 base and J 8 bases, leaving 11 bases between the germline ends. The CDR3 has 13 residues. The sample belongs to a study of T cells in localized non-small cell lung cancer. Study outcomes and limitations: Sequencing was limited to one tumor region, leaving the possibility of heterogeneity open. Longer overall survival was seen with higher T cell density measured in blood.

The chain recombines TRBV4-3 with TRBJ1-2, with D tentatively TRBD1 (5 bases). This receptor was obtained from a male donor at least 60 years old with stage I lung adenocarcinoma. The sequencing here drew on peripheral blood, taken before any cancer treatment. The CDR3 DNA is TGCGCCAGCAGCCAAGGTGGGGACCAGGGCTACACCTTC. Translating gives CASSQGGDQGYTF.